This T cell receptor (beta chain) was captured in a study of blood T cell repertoires in COVID-19. On the study more broadly: T cells, B-cell-depleted T cells, or PBMCs supplied cDNA or gDNA.

Trimming removed 10 bases from V and 7 bases from J; junction bases left unmatched: 16. Germline CDR1 is SNHLY and CDR2 is FYNNEI. This CDR3 contains 15 residues. Methods used by the authors: Researchers report that nucleated cell counts were estimated from reference gene primer amplification. Sequencing was performed with immunoSEQ multiplex PCR; in TCRdb, only in-frame clones are kept and a portion is missing. The DNA gave D and trimming, while V, J and clone size come from that table. The sample comprises about 200,000 clones, 87% of which are singletons, and 20% to 25% rests with the top ten. Sequenced: peripheral blood. This TCR was sampled from a man aged 60 to 75 with active or convalescent COVID-19. V usage is TRBV2 and J usage is TRBJ1-2; 9 nucleotides agree with TRBD1. In DNA form, the CDR3 reads TGTGCCAAGCCGGGACAGGGATCTTTTCTAGGTGGCTACACCTTC. As protein: CAKPGQGSFLGGYTF. The entire variable domain, with the rest obtained from reference TRBV2 and TRBJ1-2, is as follows: EPEVTQTPSHQVTQMGQEVILRCVPISNHLYFYWYRQILGQKVEFLVSFYNNEISEKSEIFDDQFSVERPDGSNFTLKIRSTKLEDSAMYFCAKPGQGSFLGGYTFGSGTRLTVV.